These 5 T cell receptor beta chains came from one sample sequenced in a study of control samples from healthy donors and cancer patients. Sequenced by immunoSEQ multiplex PCR; TCRdb stores in-frame clones only, minus some. The table lists about 150,000 clones, 80% to 95% of them singletons. The sequenced sample consisted of blood. Every receptor here comes from a woman aged 25 to 39 in good health.

The rearrangement links TRBV27 to TRBJ2-7, with 7 nucleotides matching TRBD2. CDR1 is MNHEY and CDR2 is SMNVEV in the germline V gene (reference sequence). The CDR3 covers 14 residues. Trimming at V came to 3 bases and at J to 2 bases, leaving 4 bases not matched to a gene. CDR3: CASSFTGLAYEQYF. The CDR3, as DNA: TGTGCCAGCAGTTTCACCGGACTAGCCTACGAGCAGTACTTC.

The rearrangement uses TRBV3-1 (or the pseudogene TRBV3-2) and TRBJ2-7, with D perhaps TRBD1 or TRBD2 (5 bases each). The V gene lost 4 bases and the J gene lost 4 bases, with 14 bases spanning the gap. The germline V gene has CDR1 LGHDT and CDR2 YNNKEL (reference sequence). CDR3 size: 14 residues. CDR3 in amino acids: CASSLGTDNYEQYF. CDR3 sequence (DNA): TGTGCCAGCAGCCTCGGGACGGACAATTACGAGCAGTACTTC.

V gene TRBV7-9 combines with J gene TRBJ2-5; D gene uncertain. This CDR3 is 15 amino acids long. The V and J ends lost 5 bases and 1 base respectively, with 14 bases between them. The germline V gene encodes CDR1 SEHNR and CDR2 FQNEAQ (reference sequence). CDR3 residues: CASSLTWRLQETQYF. The CDR3 nucleotides are TGTGCCAGCAGCCTGACGTGGCGGCTCCAAGAGACCCAGTACTTC.

The chain is built from TRBV18 and TRBJ1-3; no reliable D call. Per the germline V gene, CDR1 is KGHSH and CDR2 is LQKENI. Between the trimmed V and J ends, which lost 7 bases and 0 bases, there was a span of 10 bases. CDR3 length: 14 amino acids. The CDR3 protein is CASFTSDSGNTIYF. DNA of the CDR3: TGTGCCAGCTTCACCTCAGACTCTGGAAACACCATATATTTT.

This chain links TRBV5-1 with TRBJ2-3; TRBD2 aligns across 11 bases. The germline CDR1 and CDR2 sequences are SGHRS and YFSETQ. The length of the CDR3 is 16 residues. The V and J ends lost 2 bases and 1 base, in that order; junction bases with no gene match: 3. The CDR3 nucleotides are TGCGCCAGCAGCTTACTAGCGGGAGTCGGCACAGATACGCAGTATTTT. Protein sequence: CASSLLAGVGTDTQYF.